The 23 T cell receptor beta chains below were found in one sample sequenced in a study of T cells in Graves' hyperthyroidism and ophthalmopathy. Amplification of TCR beta CDR3 regions was performed using RNA transcripts as template. TCR CDR3 regions were first amplified by RT-PCR with HTBI primers. TCRdb called the multiplex PCR reads again in MiXCR, with one record for every CDR3 protein. The sample carries hundreds of thousands of distinct CDR3 sequences, about a third recorded once. Sequencing used blood. Every receptor here comes from a woman between 40 and 50 years old with Graves' hyperthyroidism.

This clonotype was observed a handful of times. The V and J genes are TRBV20-1 and TRBJ2-3, with 13 bases identical to TRBD2. The CDR3 loop spans 16 amino acids. The germline V gene has CDR1 DFQATT and CDR2 SNEGSKA (reference sequence). The trim removed 5 bases at V and 3 bases at J, leaving 8 bases unmatched. DNA of the CDR3: TGCAGTGCTCCAGGACTAGCGGGAGTAGGTACAGATACGCAGTATTTT. Its translation is CSAPGLAGVGTDTQYF.

This clonotype has just a few counts. V and J are TRBV7-9 and TRBJ1-3, with 8 nucleotides matching TRBD1. With V trimmed by 4 bases and J by 2 bases, 10 bases remained unmatched. This CDR3 spans 17 amino acids. Germline V lookup: CDR1 SEHNR, CDR2 FQNEAQ (reference sequence). The CDR3 region has the DNA TGTGCCAGCAGCTCCCCGGGGGCACAGGGGGCTGGAAACACCATATATTTT. This codes for CASSSPGAQGAGNTIYF.

The chain joins TRBV9 to TRBJ2-7; D possibly corresponds to TRBD2 (5 bases). Germline V lookup: CDR1 SGDLS, CDR2 YYNGEE. This CDR3 comprises 16 residues. Trimming left V 3 bases short and J 6 bases short, with 22 bases between. The CDR3 sequence is CASSANPGDSRGEQYF. The CDR3, as DNA: TGTGCCAGCAGCGCGAATCCCGGCGATTCACGGGGCGAGCAGTACTTC. The full variable domain, its missing parts supplied by reference TRBV9 and TRBJ2-7, is DSGVTQTPKHLITATGQRVTLRCSPRSGDLSVYWYQQSLDQGLQFLIQYYNGEERAKGNILERFSAQQFPDLHSELNLSSLELGDSALYFCASSANPGDSRGEQYFGPGTRLTVT.

In this sample, this clonotype turned up once. The genes are TRBV2 and TRBJ2-7, with 12 bases that match TRBD1. TRBJ2-1 matches the DNA end more closely, so the J call is doubtful. Germline V gene lookup returns CDR1 SNHLY and CDR2 FYNNEI. This CDR3 has 15 residues. CDR3 DNA sequence: TGTGCCAGCATCCGGGACAGGGGGCGAGCAAATGAGCAGTTCTTC. Its protein is CASIRDRGRANEQFF.

The chain carries TRBV7-8 and TRBJ2-5; the match to TRBD2 covers 13 bases. Germline V lookup: CDR1 SGHVS, CDR2 FQNEAQ. V shed 2 bases and J 3 bases; nucleotides not matched to a gene: 12. The CDR3 covers 19 residues. DNA for the CDR3: TGTGCCAGCAGCTTACGCGGGACAGGGGGACTAGCGGGGAAAGAGACCCAGTACTTC. Amino acid sequence: CASSLRGTGGLAGKETQYF.

Points on this clonotype: An end of the junction differs from the germline gene, which may be a read error. The chain joins TRBV7-7 to TRBJ1-6; possibly TRBD1 for D (5 bases). The CDR3 runs to 15 residues. Germline CDR1 SSHAT, CDR2 FNYEAQ (reference sequence). CDR3 nucleotides: TGTGCTAGCAGCAGTATGACAGTGAAGAATTCACCCCTCCACTTT. It is translated as CASSSMTVKNSPLHF.

CDR3 region: CASSLANVATNEKLFF. The CDR3 DNA sequence: TGTGCCAGCAGCTTGGCGAACGTGGCAACTAATGAAAAACTGTTTTTT. V is TRBV5-6 and J is TRBJ1-4; D gene unclear. This CDR3 region has 16 residues. V lost 0 bases and J 0 bases, leaving 9 bases between the germline ends. CDR1 is SGHDT, CDR2 YYEEEE, per germline.

The chain has TRBV6-5 and TRBJ1-5; TRBD1 aligns across 8 bases. The CDR3 runs 14 residues. Germline V gives CDR1 MNHEY, CDR2 SVGAGI. Trimming cost V 5 bases and J 7 bases; bases outside gene matches: 7. CDR3: CASSPGQGAQPQHF. The CDR3 DNA sequence: TGTGCCAGCAGTCCAGGGCAGGGGGCACAGCCCCAGCATTTT.

This clonotype was detected a few times. This chain connects TRBV29-1 to TRBJ1-1; perhaps TRBD1 as D (5 bases). Between the trimmed V and J ends, which lost 4 bases and 8 bases, there was a span of 20 bases. CDR1 SQVTM and CDR2 ANQGSEA come from the germline V gene. The CDR3 has 14 amino acids. This CDR3 is CSVAPGGWSREAFF. CDR3 DNA sequence: TGCAGCGTTGCCCCGGGGGGGTGGTCAAGAGAAGCTTTCTTT.

This clonotype was seen a few times. This chain links TRBV7-8 with TRBJ2-5, with D possibly matching TRBD2 (7 bases). Germline-derived CDR1 and CDR2 are SGHVS and FQNEAQ. The CDR3 runs 17 residues. V lost 10 bases to trimming and J lost 4 bases, with 28 bases between them. CDR3 sequence (DNA): TGTGCCAACCGCCCACTCGGGGCGGGGGCCCCGGGAGAGACCCAGTACTTC. Protein sequence: CANRPLGAGAPGETQYF.

The chain joins TRBV12-5 to TRBJ2-7, with 11 bases identical to TRBD1. This CDR3 has 17 amino acids. Germline-derived CDR1 and CDR2 are LGHNT and FRNRAP. The CDR3 DNA reads TGTGCCAGCAGTTACCTGGGGGACGGACAGGGGGCCGACGAGCAGTACTTC. This encodes CASSYLGDGQGADEQYF. The full variable domain, with the rest looked up from reference TRBV12-5 and TRBJ2-7, is DARVTQTPRHKVTEMGQEVTMRCQPILGHNTVFWYRQTMMQGLELLAYFRNRAPLDDSGMPKDRFSAEMPDATLATLKIQPSEPRDSAVYFCASSYLGDGQGADEQYFGPGTRLTVT.

Ten or more counts support this clonotype. The chain joins TRBV25-1 to TRBJ2-5; D is perhaps TRBD2 (6 bases). CDR3 length: 13 amino acids. Germline CDR1 MGHDK, CDR2 SYGVNS. Trimming took 3 bases from V and 4 from J, leaving 9 bases between them. CDR3 coding DNA: TGTGCCAGCAGTGAGAGGGGAGGAGAGACCCAGTACTTC. Its protein is CASSERGGETQYF.

Concerning this clonotype itself: It may be a read error: a sequence one base away is much more abundant. The gene calls are TRBV10-3 and TRBJ2-2; D is possibly TRBD1 (6 bases). Germline V gene data show CDR1 as ENHRY and CDR2 as SYGVKD. The CDR3 runs 13 residues. The CDR3, as DNA: TGTGCCATCCGCGGACAGTACACCGGGAAGCTGTTTTTT. The encoded protein is CAIRGQYTGKLFF.

This clonotype has more than one count but fewer than ten. This chain links TRBV11-2 with TRBJ2-7; TRBD2 is a possible D gene (5 bases). CDR1 is SGHAT, CDR2 FQNNGV, per germline. The V end lost 3 bases, the J end lost 3 bases, and 12 bases lay between the germline ends. The CDR3 is made up of 14 amino acids. DNA of the CDR3: TGTGCCAGCAGCTTGGGAGCCACCTTCTACGAGCAGTACTTC. The encoded protein is CASSLGATFYEQYF.

This clonotype was seen repeatedly, ten times or more. V and J are TRBV15 and TRBJ2-7; a possible D gene is TRBD2 (7 bases). The germline V and J ends were trimmed by 0 bases and 6 bases, with 15 bases remaining between them. Germline CDR1 reads LNHNV; CDR2 reads YYDKDF (reference sequence). This CDR3 has 15 residues. This chain's CDR3 is CATSRENQGRAEQYF. DNA of the CDR3: TGTGCCACCAGCAGAGAAAACCAGGGGAGGGCCGAGCAGTACTTC.

In its sample, this clonotype was seen a few times. This chain joins TRBV4-3 and TRBJ2-7; D is ambiguous. This CDR3 is built from 15 residues. V was shortened by 0 bases and J by 2 bases, with 11 bases between the two germline ends. Germline-derived CDR1 and CDR2 are LGHNA and YSLEER. For the CDR3, the DNA is TGCGCCAGCAGCCAAGAGGCCACCCGAACCTACGAGCAGTACTTC. This sequence encodes CASSQEATRTYEQYF.

There are a few counts of this clonotype. This sequence joins TRBV7-2 and TRBJ2-5; unclear D gene. There are 13 residues in the CDR3. Germline-derived CDR1 and CDR2 are SGHTA and FQGNSA. Trimming removed 3 bases from V and 2 bases from J, with 7 bases in between. CDR3 coding DNA: TGTGCCAGCAGCTTTATCTTACAAGAGACCCAGTACTTC. This sequence encodes CASSFILQETQYF.

This chain connects TRBV2 to TRBJ2-3; TRBD2 agrees at 10 bases. The CDR3 is 11 residues long. Germline lookup yields CDR1 SNHLY and CDR2 FYNNEI. Trimming at V came to 5 bases and at J to 11 bases, leaving 1 base not matched to a gene. The CDR3 is CASSIAGGQYF. The CDR3 nucleotides are TGTGCCAGCAGTATAGCGGGGGGGCAGTATTTT.

The rearrangement uses TRBV20-1 and TRBJ2-7; TRBD2 matches 8 bases. The V gene's germline CDR1 is DFQATT and CDR2 SNEGSKA (reference sequence). The junction had 11 bases not matched to a gene; V was cut back by 4 bases and J by 3 bases. The CDR3 has 15 residues. In DNA, the CDR3 is TGCAGTGCTAAACCGACTAGCGCGGGTTACTACGAGCAGTACTTC. Its translation: CSAKPTSAGYYEQYF.

This clonotype was recorded at least ten times. The CDR3, as DNA: TGTGCCAGCAGCTTCAGGGGGACTGGGGCCAACGTCCTGACTTTC. It translates to CASSFRGTGANVLTF. The J gene is TRBJ2-6, the V gene TRBV7-8; 7 bases line up with TRBD1. This CDR3 contains 15 residues. Germline CDR1 SGHVS, CDR2 FQNEAQ. With V trimmed by 3 bases and J by 2 bases, 1 base remained unmatched.

This clonotype was counted between two and nine times. This chain joins TRBV7-2 and TRBJ2-7, with 10 bases fitting TRBD2. The CDR3 covers 16 residues. CDR1 and CDR2 from the germline V gene are SGHTA and FQGNSA. J lost 2 bases, V lost 1 base, and 5 bases had no gene match. CDR3 sequence reads: CASSLVASGSAYEQYF. The CDR3 DNA follows: TGTGCCAGCAGCTTAGTGGCTAGCGGGAGTGCCTACGAGCAGTACTTC.

This clonotype was observed at least ten times. The chain is built from TRBV15 and TRBJ2-7, with D perhaps TRBD1 (6 bases). V was pared by 0 bases and J by 5 bases, with 11 bases between. The length of the CDR3 is 14 residues. Germline lookup yields CDR1 LNHNV and CDR2 YYDKDF (reference sequence). In nucleotides, the CDR3 is TGTGCCACCAGCAGAGAAGTGGGGGCCCACGAGCAGTACTTC. It yields the protein CATSREVGAHEQYF.

The chain recombines TRBV4-3 with TRBJ1-2; weak D call: TRBD1 (5 bases). The germline V and J ends were trimmed by 1 base and 3 bases, with 15 bases remaining between them. This CDR3 comprises 16 residues. Germline values: CDR1 LGHNA, CDR2 YSLEER. The CDR3 loop is CASSQVCGGSDYGYTF. The CDR3 DNA sequence: TGCGCCAGCAGCCAAGTATGTGGGGGTTCGGACTATGGCTACACCTTC.